These 23 T cell receptor beta chains came from one sample sequenced in a study of shared clonotypes between healthy human individuals. Generated by immunoSEQ multiplex PCR, the TCRdb table keeps only in-frame clones and is missing some. The sample holds fewer than 1.8 million clones, approximately 98.5% seen once. Specimen: naive CD4+ T cells sorted from blood. The subset is: CD45RA+ positively selected. These receptors were collected from a man aged 25 to 40 in good health.

The rearrangement links TRBV5-1 to TRBJ1-2; D gene uncertain. Trimming pared 5 bases from V and 5 bases from J, leaving 10 bases between. The CDR3 is 12 amino acids. Germline V gives CDR1 SGHRS, CDR2 YFSETQ. The CDR3 nucleotides read TGCGCCAGCAGGATGGCGGCTTATGGCTACACCTTC. Amino acid sequence: CASRMAAYGYTF.

In nucleotides, the CDR3 is TGTGCCAGCAGCTTGGAACCTACAGGGGTAAATTCTGGAAACACCATATATTTT. Translating it yields CASSLEPTGVNSGNTIYF. The chain recombines TRBV5-4 with TRBJ1-3; 7 nucleotides agree with TRBD1. V was pared by 0 bases and J by 1 base, with 10 bases of the junction left unmatched. The CDR3 is 18 amino acids. The germline V gene has CDR1 SGHNT and CDR2 YYREEE (reference sequence). Filled out from reference TRBV5-4 and TRBJ1-3, the complete variable domain reads ETGVTQSPTHLIKTRGQQVTLRCSSQSGHNTVSWYQQALGQGPQFIFQYYREEENGRGNFPPRFSGLQFPNYSSELNVNALELDDSALYLCASSLEPTGVNSGNTIYFGEGSWLTVV.

This sequence joins TRBV5-4 and TRBJ1-5; D is uncertain. The CDR3 consists of 14 residues. V shed 0 bases and J shed 5 bases, with 9 bases lying between them. Per germline, CDR1 SGHNT and CDR2 YYREEE (reference sequence). The DNA of the CDR3 is TGTGCCAGCAGCTTGGGACCAGCAGATCAGCCCCAGCATTTT. Translating it yields CASSLGPADQPQHF.

The chain is built from TRBV29-1 and TRBJ2-7, with D perhaps matching TRBD1 (6 bases). V was cut by 6 bases and J by 5 bases, with 11 bases left in between. Germline CDR1 and CDR2: SQVTM and ANQGSEA. The CDR3 extends over 11 amino acids. The DNA for the CDR3 is TGCAGCGTGGCGGACAGTAACGAGCAGTACTTC. This gives the protein CSVADSNEQYF.

V and J are TRBV7-3 and TRBJ2-7, with TRBD1 as a possible D gene (6 bases). This CDR3 has 13 residues. V was cut by 1 base and J by 3 bases, with 7 bases left in between. The germline V gene encodes CDR1 SGHTA and CDR2 FQGTGA. The chain's CDR3 is CASSLNRDYEQYF. The CDR3 nucleotides read TGTGCCAGCAGCTTAAACAGGGACTACGAGCAGTACTTC.

In the case of this clone: The same CDR3 arises from other DNA sequences in this sample as well. The V call is TRBV5-1, the J call TRBJ2-7; D may be TRBD1 (6 bases). Germline lookup yields CDR1 SGHRS and CDR2 YFSETQ. This CDR3 has 15 residues. V was trimmed by 0 bases and J by 0 bases, leaving 10 bases between them. Written as DNA, the CDR3 is TGCGCCAGCAGCTTGGAGGGGGTAAGCTCCTACGAGCAGTACTTC. It codes for CASSLEGVSSYEQYF.

The chain carries TRBV7-2 and TRBJ2-7, with TRBD1 matching over 11 bases. After removal of 4 bases from V and 0 bases from J, the junction contained 5 bases not matched to a gene. CDR3 size: 16 residues. Looked up from germline, CDR1 is SGHTA and CDR2 is FQGNSA. The CDR3 DNA sequence: TGTGCCAGCAGCTGGGATGGGACAGGGGGCTCCTACGAGCAGTACTTC. It encodes CASSWDGTGGSYEQYF. The whole variable domain, filled in from reference TRBV7-2 and TRBJ2-7, reads GAGVSQSPSNKVTEKGKDVELRCDPISGHTALYWYRQSLGQGLEFLIYFQGNSAPDKSGLPSDRFSAERTGGSVSTLTIQRTQQEDSAVYLCASSWDGTGGSYEQYFGPGTRLTVT.

This clone has a single count. The chain joins TRBV6-1 to TRBJ1-2; 8 bases map to TRBD1. CDR1 and CDR2 (germline): MNHNS, SASEGT. The CDR3 is made up of 13 amino acids. J gave up 5 bases and V 3 bases, and 2 bases lay outside the gene matches. CDR3 sequence: CASSEDRAYGYTF. As DNA, the CDR3 is TGTGCCAGCAGTGAGGACAGGGCATATGGCTACACCTTC.

J is TRBJ1-1 and V is TRBV6-6; D unclear. Trimming removed 6 bases at V and 2 bases at J, with 16 bases between. This CDR3 has 15 residues. The V gene's germline CDR1 is MNHNY and CDR2 SVGAGI (reference sequence). In DNA, the CDR3 is TGTGCCAGCAGGGATGCTAAAGGGAAAAACACTGAAGCTTTCTTT. Protein: CASRDAKGKNTEAFF.

The chain recombines TRBV5-5 with TRBJ2-7; the match to TRBD1 covers 7 bases. J gave up 1 base and V 4 bases, and 17 bases lay outside the gene matches. Germline CDR1 is SGHKS and CDR2 is YYEKEE (reference sequence). The CDR3 consists of 18 residues. The CDR3 here is CASSRGIIGTGESYEQYF. The CDR3 bases are TGTGCCAGCAGCCGGGGCATCATAGGCACAGGGGAGTCCTACGAGCAGTACTTC.

The chain links TRBV18 to TRBJ2-2, with TRBD1 as a possible D gene (6 bases). The CDR3 is made up of 16 amino acids. V lost 3 bases and J lost 0, with 11 bases in between. Looked up from germline, CDR1 is KGHSH and CDR2 is LQKENI. The CDR3: CASSPRGTSNTGELFF. CDR3 DNA: TGTGCCAGCTCACCTCGTGGGACATCGAACACCGGGGAGCTGTTTTTT.

This clone appeared a single time. The chain employs TRBV5-1 and TRBJ2-4; D may be TRBD1 or TRBD2 (5 bases each). Trimming stripped 4 bases from V and 5 bases from J, with 19 bases between. CDR3 length: 16 residues. CDR1 is SGHRS, CDR2 YFSETQ, per germline. In DNA, the CDR3 is TGCGCCAGCAGCCCGCGTGTGGGGACGAGTCAAAACATTCAGTACTTC. This gives the protein CASSPRVGTSQNIQYF.

The rearrangement joins TRBV28 to TRBJ2-7, with a tentative D call TRBD2 (5 bases). CDR1 and CDR2 from the germline V gene are MDHEN and SYDVKM. The CDR3 loop spans 12 amino acids. V gave up 6 bases and J gave up 7 bases, with 13 bases separating them. This CDR3 is CASRPSGTEQYF. CDR3 in DNA: TGTGCCAGCAGACCCTCGGGAACGGAGCAGTACTTC. Supplemented by reference TRBV28 and TRBJ2-7, the full variable domain reads DVKVTQSSRYLVKRTGEKVFLECVQDMDHENMFWYRQDPGLGLRLIYFSYDVKMKEKGDIPEGYSVSREKKERFSLILESASTNQTSMYLCASRPSGTEQYFGPGTRLTVT.

The rearrangement uses TRBV2 and TRBJ2-4; no reliable D call. Trimming cost V 2 bases and J 7 bases, with 6 bases left between them. Germline assignment: CDR1 SNHLY and CDR2 FYNNEI. This CDR3 is built from 12 residues. The CDR3 bases are TGTGCCAGCAGTGAAAGCTTGAACATTCAGTACTTC. It specifies CASSESLNIQYF.

This clone appeared a single time. V gene TRBV5-6 combines with J gene TRBJ2-7; D might be TRBD1 (6 bases). The CDR3 is 14 amino acids. The germline V gene has CDR1 SGHDT and CDR2 YYEEEE. V was pared by 2 bases and J by 3 bases, with 12 bases between. The CDR3 nucleotides read TGTGCCAGCAGCTTACTGGACAGACTCTACGAGCAGTACTTC. It encodes CASSLLDRLYEQYF.

This chain uses TRBV7-8 with TRBJ2-7; D unresolved. V shed 1 base and J shed 1 base, with 17 bases lying between them. The CDR3 is 17 amino acids. The germline V gene encodes CDR1 SGHVS and CDR2 FQNEAQ. Here the CDR3 reads CASSLGVTRLTSYEQYF. The CDR3 coding sequence is TGTGCCAGCAGCTTAGGCGTGACCAGGCTTACTTCCTACGAGCAGTACTTC.

The chain recombines TRBV30 with TRBJ2-4; 7 bases agree with TRBD1. V lost 2 bases to trimming and J lost 4 bases; unmatched junction nucleotides: 5. Germline CDR1 is GTSNPN and CDR2 is SVGIG (reference sequence). CDR3 length: 14 amino acids. The CDR3 bases are TGTGCCTGGAGTTTGCTGGGACAGAAAAACATTCAGTACTTC. It translates to CAWSLLGQKNIQYF. The full variable domain, rest sourced from reference TRBV30 and TRBJ2-4, is SQTIHQWPATLVQPVGSPLSLECTVEGTSNPNLYWYRQAAGRGLQLLFYSVGIGQISSEVPQNLSASRPQDRQFILSSKKLLLSDSGFYLCAWSLLGQKNIQYFGAGTRLSVL.

A note on this clone: At one boundary the junction diverges from the germline segment, which might be a read error. The chain uses TRBV4-3 and TRBJ2-5, with D maybe TRBD2 (5 bases). This CDR3 has 14 amino acids. Germline V gives CDR1 LGHNA, CDR2 YSLEER. The CDR3 is CASSQDYKIADWNF. Written as DNA, the CDR3 is TGCGCCAGCAGCCAAGATTATAAGATTGCGGACTGGAACTTC.

A word on this clone: The identical CDR3 is also encoded by other nucleotide sequences in the sample. This sequence joins TRBV5-1 and TRBJ1-4; 8 positions agree with TRBD1. J was trimmed by 8 bases and V by 4 bases; bases with no gene match: 7. Per the germline V gene, CDR1 is SGHRS and CDR2 is YFSETQ. The CDR3 sequence is 14 residues long. Here the CDR3 DNA reads TGCGCCAGCAGCCCCGGACAGGGTGGCGAAAAACTGTTTTTT. This encodes CASSPGQGGEKLFF. Using reference TRBV5-1 and TRBJ1-4 for the parts outside the CDR3, the full variable domain is KAGVTQTPRYLIKTRGQQVTLSCSPISGHRSVSWYQQTPGQGLQFLFEYFSETQRNKGNFPGRFSGRQFSNSRSEMNVSTLELGDSALYLCASSPGQGGEKLFFGSGTQLSVL.

The chain recombines TRBV18 with TRBJ2-7, with D unclear. Germline CDR1 and CDR2: KGHSH and LQKENI. Trimming cost V 3 bases and J 3 bases, with 12 bases left between them. The length of the CDR3 is 14 residues. CDR3 in amino acids: CASSPRPYIYEQYF. The CDR3 bases are TGTGCCAGCTCACCTAGGCCATATATCTACGAGCAGTACTTC.

The chain links TRBV5-4 to TRBJ1-4; D remains ambiguous. The CDR3 extends over 14 amino acids. The V gene lost 4 bases and the J gene lost 5 bases, with 12 bases spanning the gap. Germline V CDR1 and CDR2: SGHNT, YYREEE (reference sequence). CDR3 sequence: CASSPENRNEKLFF. The CDR3, as DNA: TGTGCCAGCAGCCCGGAGAATAGAAATGAAAAACTGTTTTTT.

The chain joins TRBV21-1 to TRBJ2-1; TRBD1 is the table's D call and was not checked against the DNA. TRBV21-1 is classified as a pseudogene. The CDR3 contains 13 residues. CDR3 nucleotides: TGTGCCAGCAGCAAAGGGGCTCGCAATGAGCAGTTCTTC. It specifies CASSKGARNEQFF.

The CDR3 spells CASSLGTVKETQYF. CDR3 coding DNA: TGTGCCAGCAGCTTAGGCACGGTAAAAGAGACCCAGTACTTC. V and J are TRBV7-2 and TRBJ2-5, with D unresolved. Between the trimmed V and J ends, which lost 1 base and 3 bases, there was a span of 9 bases. The CDR3 is 14 residues long. Germline CDR1 is SGHTA and CDR2 is FQGNSA.